The entry that follows covers one T cell receptor beta chain sequence. The source of the sample is a study of blood T cell repertoires in COVID-19. The CDR3 extends over 13 amino acids. The germline V gene has CDR1 LNHDA and CDR2 SQIVND (reference sequence). With V trimmed by 7 bases and J by 6 bases, 6 bases remained unmatched. Original methodology: Estimates of nucleated cell counts were drawn from the amplification of reference gene primers. Sequencing used immunoSEQ multiplex PCR; TCRdb keeps in-frame clones, though not all of them. The V and J calls and the clone size are those of that table, but D and trimming were determined from the DNA. The sample includes 200,000 to 250,000 clones, around 89% of them seen just once. A Seattle source enrolled patients during active infection and followed them longitudinally.

Sample: peripheral blood. This clonotype originated in a man aged 30 to 45 with COVID-19, enrolled during active disease. J is TRBJ1-5 and V is TRBV19; 7 bases line up with TRBD1. This chain's CDR3 is CASMGQLGQPQHF. Here the CDR3 DNA reads TGTGCCAGTATGGGACAGTTGGGTCAGCCCCAGCATTTT.